The clone carrying this TCR beta chain was seen only a few times. Sequencing was performed with immunoSEQ multiplex PCR; in TCRdb, only in-frame clones are kept and a portion is missing. The table includes 150,000 or so clones, approximately 86% detected once. Between the trimmed V and J ends, which lost 7 bases and 0 bases, there was a span of 15 bases. This CDR3 comprises 15 residues. Germline values: CDR1 MDHEN, CDR2 SYDVKM. This record comes from a study of control samples from healthy donors and cancer patients. The sample comprised blood. The V call is TRBV28, the J call TRBJ1-1; a possible D gene is TRBD1 (5 bases). The TCR sequence derives from a man between 18 and 29 years old in good health. CDR3 in DNA: TGTGCCAGCACCCCCCGGGGCAGCTTGAACACTGAAGCTTTCTTT. The encoded protein is CASTPRGSLNTEAFF.